One sample yielded the 28 T cell receptor beta chains listed below, sequenced in a study of blood T cell repertoires in COVID-19 (dated by TCRdb to the early 2020s). The library was prepared using the immunoSEQ multiplex PCR assay. Here the immuneACCESS table is served through TCRdb, limited to in-frame sequences with V and J called. Missing clones are a known gap in these copies; in checked studies unresolved V genes cover under half, and the rest lacks a known reason. Recorded for this sample are a few hundred thousand clones; 85% of them occurred a single time. The ten largest make up 3.5% to 4% of the sample. What was sequenced was peripheral blood. The receptor set was obtained from a woman aged 18-35 years with acute or convalescent COVID-19.

V and J are TRBV2 and TRBJ2-2; 15 positions match TRBD2. The CDR3 sequence is 20 residues long. Germline V gives CDR1 SNHLY, CDR2 FYNNEI. Trimming took 6 bases from V and 4 from J; bases not matched to a gene: 15. For the CDR3, the DNA is TGTGCCAGCAGGGAACCCGGGACTAGCGGGAGGCGGCCTAGCACCGGGGAGCTGTTTTTT. Its protein is CASREPGTSGRRPSTGELFF.

There are a few counts of this clone. The chain is built from TRBV2 and TRBJ2-1; possible D gene TRBD2, 5 bases. Looked up from germline, CDR1 is SNHLY and CDR2 is FYNNEI. CDR3 length equals 14 residues. The CDR3 coding sequence is TGTGCTCTTTTCGTGGGGAGTCCATACAATGAGCAGTTCTTC. Translated, it gives CALFVGSPYNEQFF.

This clone was seen only once. CDR3 DNA: TGTGCCAGCAGCCACCGGGAGGAGGGAGAGACCCAGTACTTC. This translates into CASSHREEGETQYF. This sequence joins TRBV7-9 and TRBJ2-5; 7 nucleotides match TRBD2. This CDR3 contains 14 residues. The germline gives CDR1 SEHNR, CDR2 FQNEAQ (reference sequence). V shed 5 bases, J shed 4 bases, and the junction held 7 bases outside the gene matches.

The chain combines TRBV14 with TRBJ1-2; maybe TRBD1 (5 bases). This CDR3 is built from 16 residues. Germline lookup yields CDR1 SGHDN and CDR2 FVKESK. The ends were cut back, 0 bases at V and 6 bases at J, with 17 bases in the middle. The CDR3 DNA follows: TGTGCCAGCAGCCAAGATCGGGGGACGTCGGCAAATGGCTACACCTTC. It codes for CASSQDRGTSANGYTF.

This clone occurred many times. The J gene is TRBJ2-6, the V gene TRBV5-4; TRBD1 aligns across 7 bases. The V gene end was trimmed by 0 bases and the J gene end by 2 bases; junction bases not matched to a gene: 8. The germline V gene has CDR1 SGHNT and CDR2 YYREEE (reference sequence). The CDR3 contains 18 residues. For the CDR3, the DNA is TGTGCCAGCAGCTTGGACTTTGAAGGGGGCCCTGGGGCCAACGTCCTGACTTTC. Translated, it gives CASSLDFEGGPGANVLTF.

The rearrangement joins TRBV19 to TRBJ1-1; the match to TRBD1 covers 9 bases. With V trimmed by 6 bases and J by 6 bases, 14 bases remained unmatched. This CDR3 has 16 residues. Germline CDR1 is LNHDA and CDR2 is SQIVND (reference sequence). The CDR3 sequence is CASRAGTGGYSAEAFF. CDR3 nucleotide sequence: TGTGCCAGTAGAGCAGGTACAGGGGGCTACAGTGCTGAAGCTTTCTTT.

J is TRBJ1-1 and V is TRBV30; possible D gene TRBD1, 5 bases. The germline V gene has CDR1 GTSNPN and CDR2 SVGIG (reference sequence). V was cut by 0 bases and J by 5 bases, with 16 bases left in between. CDR3 length equals 15 residues. The CDR3 spells CAWSVLGGIRTEAFF. Written as DNA, the CDR3 is TGTGCCTGGAGTGTACTCGGGGGTATTAGAACTGAAGCTTTCTTT.

This clone was counted only a few times. The rearrangement links TRBV15 to TRBJ1-2, with 10 bases identical to TRBD1. Per germline, CDR1 LNHNV and CDR2 YYDKDF (reference sequence). V trimming: 2 bases; J trimming: 6 bases; junction bases outside the gene matches: 6. The CDR3 runs to 15 residues. CDR3 DNA: TGTGCCACCAGCAGAAACTTAGACAGGGGGCATGGCTACACCTTC. It encodes CATSRNLDRGHGYTF.

The CDR3 reads CASTSGTPRSV. The CDR3 DNA reads TGTGCCAGCACCTCCGGGACACCCCGTTCAGTC. V gene TRBV2 combines with J gene TRBJ2-7; D is perhaps TRBD1 (6 bases). Germline CDR1 reads SNHLY; CDR2 reads FYNNEI. This CDR3 comprises 11 residues.

V and J are TRBV5-6 and TRBJ2-1; maybe TRBD1 (6 bases). Trimming left V 2 bases short and J 6 bases short, with 18 bases between. There are 16 residues in the CDR3. Germline CDR1 SGHDT, CDR2 YYEEEE. The CDR3 here is CASSFGPGQDINEQFF. Here the CDR3 DNA reads TGTGCCAGCAGCTTTGGACCGGGACAAGACATCAATGAGCAGTTCTTC.

This chain's CDR3 is CASSESIGLYEGTDTQYF. CDR3 DNA: TGCGCCAGCAGTGAGTCAATAGGACTATATGAGGGCACAGATACGCAGTATTTT. The genes are TRBV10-1 and TRBJ2-3, with D possibly matching TRBD2 (6 bases). This CDR3 has 18 residues. With 0 bases removed from V and 1 base from J, the gap between germline ends came to 17 bases. Germline V CDR1 and CDR2: WNHNN, SYGVQD (reference sequence).

The gene calls are TRBV6-1 and TRBJ2-7, with a possible D match to TRBD2 (7 bases). This CDR3 region has 14 residues. With 6 bases removed from V and 4 bases from J, the gap between germline ends came to 16 bases. Germline CDR1 and CDR2: MNHNS and SASEGT. Here the CDR3 reads CASRIGGTQYEQYF. CDR3 nucleotide sequence: TGTGCCAGCAGGATCGGGGGGACACAATACGAGCAGTACTTC.

The rearrangement joins TRBV29-1 to TRBJ2-3; weak D call: TRBD2 (6 bases). Between the trimmed V and J ends, which lost 4 bases and 2 bases, there was a span of 16 bases. The CDR3 has 15 residues. Germline loops: CDR1 SQVTM, CDR2 ANQGSEA. The CDR3 sequence: CSVAGSSGSTDTQYF. Here the CDR3 DNA reads TGCAGCGTTGCGGGCTCGAGCGGGTCCACAGATACGCAGTATTTT.

V and J are TRBV4-1 and TRBJ2-3; 7 bases match TRBD1. Germline V lookup: CDR1 MGHRA, CDR2 YSYEKL. After removal of 1 base from V and 1 base from J, the junction contained 2 bases not matched to a gene. CDR3 length: 15 amino acids. CDR3 DNA sequence: TGCGCCAGCAGCCAAGTAGGGACAGGCACAGATACGCAGTATTTT. Its protein is CASSQVGTGTDTQYF.

In its sample, this clone was seen once. The chain links TRBV10-2 to TRBJ2-1, with a weak D call TRBD2 (5 bases). Germline CDR1 is WSHSY and CDR2 is SAAADI. The V end lost 3 bases, the J end lost 3 bases, and 9 bases lay between the germline ends. This CDR3 comprises 14 residues. The CDR3 region is CASSDVTNYNEQFF. The CDR3 DNA reads TGCGCCAGCAGTGACGTGACTAACTACAATGAGCAGTTCTTC.

This clone is a singleton in its sample. The chain combines TRBV5-6 with TRBJ1-2, with D hard to call. Germline V lookup: CDR1 SGHDT, CDR2 YYEEEE. The CDR3 covers 17 residues. Trimming took 2 bases from V and 4 from J, leaving 21 bases between them. CDR3: CASSFYQLPTEAYGYTF. CDR3 in DNA: TGTGCCAGCAGCTTTTATCAACTACCGACGGAAGCCTATGGCTACACCTTC.

The chain recombines TRBV9 with TRBJ1-1; D remains unclear. The CDR3 is 14 residues long. Germline assignment: CDR1 SGDLS and CDR2 YYNGEE. Trimming left V 4 bases short and J 1 base short, with 11 bases between. The CDR3 DNA sequence: TGTGCCAGCAGCATAAGGGCGGGGAACACTGAAGCTTTCTTT. Its protein product is CASSIRAGNTEAFF.

The chain is built from TRBV27 and TRBJ1-4, with 10 bases fitting TRBD1. Germline CDR1 MNHEY, CDR2 SMNVEV (reference sequence). V lost 4 bases, J lost 7 bases, and 6 bases stayed unmatched. This CDR3 contains 15 residues. This chain's CDR3 is CASSSSGTGAEKLFF. The CDR3 DNA follows: TGTGCCAGCAGTTCGTCCGGGACAGGGGCTGAAAAACTGTTTTTT.

The chain recombines TRBV25-1 with TRBJ1-2; D is perhaps TRBD1 (5 bases). V dropped 3 bases and J dropped 2 bases, with 10 bases sitting between them. CDR1 MGHDK and CDR2 SYGVNS come from the germline V gene. The CDR3 covers 14 residues. The CDR3 here is CASSDSGLNYGYTF. CDR3 nucleotide sequence: TGTGCCAGCAGTGATTCAGGGCTAAACTATGGCTACACCTTC.

The rearrangement joins TRBV2 to TRBJ2-3; D possibly corresponds to TRBD2 (5 bases). Germline V CDR1 and CDR2: SNHLY, FYNNEI. CDR3 length: 12 residues. Trimming removed 11 bases from V and 4 bases from J, with 13 bases in between. The CDR3 DNA reads as TGTGCCCGCCGGGAAGCCGCAGATACGCAGTATTTT. Translation gives CARREAADTQYF.

The chain carries TRBV5-1 and TRBJ2-7; a possible D gene is TRBD1 (6 bases). Germline V gene lookup returns CDR1 SGHRS and CDR2 YFSETQ. The CDR3 loop spans 16 amino acids. Trimming removed 0 bases at V and 1 base at J, with 14 bases between. The chain's CDR3 is CASSLEVRTESYEQYF. The DNA of the CDR3 is TGCGCCAGCAGCTTGGAGGTTCGGACAGAGTCCTACGAGCAGTACTTC.

The chain joins TRBV28 to TRBJ2-3, with TRBD2 matching 8 bases. Germline V gene sequence: CDR1 MDHEN, CDR2 SYDVKM. The CDR3 contains 17 residues. V lost 1 base and J lost 0; bases outside the gene matches: 6. DNA for the CDR3: TGTGCCAGCAGTTTATTGGGCGGGAGGCCTAGCACAGATACGCAGTATTTT. Encoded protein: CASSLLGGRPSTDTQYF. The variable domain in full, completed from reference TRBV28 and TRBJ2-3, reads DVKVTQSSRYLVKRTGEKVFLECVQDMDHENMFWYRQDPGLGLRLIYFSYDVKMKEKGDIPEGYSVSREKKERFSLILESASTNQTSMYLCASSLLGGRPSTDTQYFGPGTRLTVL.

J is TRBJ2-7 and V is TRBV18; 8 bases align to TRBD2. The germline gives CDR1 KGHSH, CDR2 LQKENI. V shed 5 bases, J shed 1 base, and the junction held 13 bases outside the gene matches. This CDR3 spans 17 amino acids. The CDR3: CASSEESVTSGSYEQYF. The CDR3 nucleotides are TGTGCCAGCTCAGAAGAGTCTGTCACTAGCGGATCCTACGAGCAGTACTTC.

V is TRBV6-2 or TRBV6-3 and J is TRBJ1-4; tentative D call: TRBD1 (5 bases). V was shortened by 3 bases and J by 2 bases, with 10 bases between the two germline ends. The CDR3 length is 15 residues. Germline CDR1 MNHEY, CDR2 SVGEGT. Here the CDR3 reads CASSYTGSTNEKLFF. As DNA, the CDR3 is TGTGCCAGCAGTTATACAGGCTCGACTAATGAAAAACTGTTTTTT.

This clone was found once. V is TRBV5-4 and J is TRBJ1-4; D gene uncertain. CDR1 and CDR2 from the germline V gene are SGHNT and YYREEE (reference sequence). Trimming removed 0 bases from V and 5 bases from J, with 11 bases in between. The CDR3 sequence is 15 residues long. DNA for the CDR3: TGTGCCAGCAGCTTGGGGGCGGACTTGAATGAAAAACTGTTTTTT. This codes for CASSLGADLNEKLFF.

This clone occurred a few times. DNA of the CDR3: TGTGCCAGTAGTACGGGACAGGGGGCGGTTTTACCGCAGTTCTTC. This codes for CASSTGQGAVLPQFF. This sequence joins TRBV19 and TRBJ2-1; TRBD1 agrees at 12 bases. Looked up from germline, CDR1 is LNHDA and CDR2 is SQIVND (reference sequence). V lost 4 bases to trimming and J lost 12 bases; unmatched junction nucleotides: 10. The CDR3 length is 15 residues.

The V gene is TRBV5-1, the J gene TRBJ1-1; D perhaps matches TRBD1 (5 bases). The germline V gene encodes CDR1 SGHRS and CDR2 YFSETQ. This CDR3 has 15 amino acids. Trimming stripped 2 bases from V and 0 bases from J, with 11 bases between. The chain's CDR3 is CASSLPTEMNTEAFF. The CDR3 bases are TGCGCCAGCAGCTTACCGACAGAAATGAACACTGAAGCTTTCTTT.

The chain employs TRBV6-5 and TRBJ2-3; no clear D gene. The V gene's germline CDR1 is MNHEY and CDR2 SVGAGI. Trimming cost V 6 bases and J 2 bases, with 6 bases left between them. This CDR3 spans 12 amino acids. CDR3 loop: CASSDSTDTQYF. For the CDR3, the DNA is TGTGCCAGCAGCGACTCCACAGATACGCAGTATTTT.